The source of this T cell receptor beta chain is a study of T cell responses to AZD1222 COVID-19 vaccine. General observations from the study: Reportedly, nearly half the spike-specific TCRs target unmutated variant regions. Two AZD1222 doses significantly raised spike-specific TCR breadth and depth over controls. Only after the peak T cell response were repertoires sampled.

The table came from immunoSEQ multiplex PCR; TCRdb's copy has only in-frame clones and leaves some out. The repertoire holds some 100,000 clones, with more than 75% as singletons. About this clone itself: Its antigen is not identified.

The CDR3 extends over 12 amino acids. Trimming took off 3 bases at V and 7 bases at J, with 4 bases between the two ends. The specimen comprised peripheral blood, sampled on day 0 of AZD1222 vaccination. This clonotype originated in an adult in good health. The rearrangement uses TRBV12-3 or TRBV12-4 and TRBJ1-6; D uncertain. The CDR3 protein is CASSFRNSPLHF. Here the CDR3 DNA reads TGTGCCAGCAGTTTCCGGAATTCACCCCTCCACTTT.